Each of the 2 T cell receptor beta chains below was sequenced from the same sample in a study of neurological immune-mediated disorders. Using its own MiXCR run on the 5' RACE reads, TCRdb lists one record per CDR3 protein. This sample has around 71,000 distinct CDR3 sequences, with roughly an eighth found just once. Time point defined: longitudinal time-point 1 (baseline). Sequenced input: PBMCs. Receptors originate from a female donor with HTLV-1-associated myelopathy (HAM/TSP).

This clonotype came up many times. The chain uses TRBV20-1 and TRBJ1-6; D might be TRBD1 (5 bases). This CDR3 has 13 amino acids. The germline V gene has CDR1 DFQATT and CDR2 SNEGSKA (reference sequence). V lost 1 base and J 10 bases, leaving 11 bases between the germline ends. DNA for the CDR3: TGCAGTGCTAGAGGGGACCATCTATCACCCCTCCACTTT. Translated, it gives CSARGDHLSPLHF.

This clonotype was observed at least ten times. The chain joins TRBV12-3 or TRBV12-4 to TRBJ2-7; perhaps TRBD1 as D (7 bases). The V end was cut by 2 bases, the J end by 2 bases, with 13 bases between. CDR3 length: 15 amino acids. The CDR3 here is CASSLRRGPTYEQYF. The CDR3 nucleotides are TGTGCCAGCAGTTTAAGGAGGGGGCCAACCTACGAGCAGTACTTC.